A single sample gave rise to the 12 T cell receptor beta chains below, sequenced in a study of Ad26.COV2.S vaccination and SARS-CoV-2 variants. Treatment given: around 19 received Ad26.COV2.S at low or high dose, single or two shots; several received placebo; per-sample allocation not given. Each sample was drawn 63 days after the first injection (of vaccine or placebo). Sequencing used immunoSEQ multiplex PCR; TCRdb keeps in-frame clones, though not all of them. The sample has about 350,000 clones, 65% to 90% seen once. The material sequenced was peripheral blood, taken in a trial of Ad26.COV2.S vaccine versus placebo. All receptors come from a person aged 18-60 years who received the Ad26.COV2.S COVID-19 vaccine or a placebo.

CDR3 in amino acids: CASSWEGSSYEQYF. The CDR3 bases are TGTGCCAGCAGTTGGGAGGGGAGCTCCTACGAGCAGTACTTC. The chain recombines TRBV27 with TRBJ2-7; TRBD2 matches 7 bases. Germline lookup yields CDR1 MNHEY and CDR2 SMNVEV (reference sequence). J was trimmed by 0 bases and V by 4 bases; bases with no gene match: 3. The CDR3 totals 14 residues.

The chain couples TRBV7-8 to TRBJ2-5; D remains ambiguous. The CDR3 spans 14 residues. Trimming removed 4 bases at V and 5 bases at J, with 14 bases between. The germline gives CDR1 SGHVS, CDR2 FQNEAQ. CDR3 residues: CASSSQRVSETQYF. Written as DNA, the CDR3 is TGTGCCAGCAGCTCACAAAGGGTATCGGAGACCCAGTACTTC. Full variable domain (missing parts from reference TRBV7-8 and TRBJ2-5): GAGVSQSPRYKVAKRGQDVALRCDPISGHVSLFWYQQALGQGPEFLTYFQNEAQLDKSGLPSDRFFAERPEGSVSTLKIQRTQQEDSAVYLCASSSQRVSETQYFGPGTRLLVL.

V usage is TRBV2 and J usage is TRBJ1-5; the D is unclear. Germline V lookup: CDR1 SNHLY, CDR2 FYNNEI. The CDR3 length is 14 residues. V was clipped by 3 bases and J by 4 bases, with 10 bases between them. CDR3 DNA sequence: TGTGCCAGCAGTGACGAGGCGGGGAATCAGCCCCAGCATTTT. Protein product: CASSDEAGNQPQHF.

The V gene is TRBV6-5, the J gene TRBJ2-5; TRBD1 agrees at 7 bases. This CDR3 has 16 residues. CDR1 is MNHEY, CDR2 SVGAGI, per germline. V lost 0 bases, J lost 4 bases, and 8 bases stayed unmatched. CDR3 residues: CASSYSWTGGAETQYF. CDR3 DNA sequence: TGTGCCAGCAGTTACTCATGGACAGGCGGCGCAGAGACCCAGTACTTC.

The rearrangement joins TRBV5-1 to TRBJ2-3; 9 bases are shared with TRBD2. Germline V gene sequence: CDR1 SGHRS, CDR2 YFSETQ. The CDR3 sequence is 15 residues long. Trimming cost V 0 bases and J 5 bases; bases outside gene matches: 4. The CDR3 loop reads CASSLAGRGGDTQYF. The CDR3 nucleotides read TGCGCCAGCAGCTTGGCCGGGCGGGGGGGAGATACGCAGTATTTT. The entire variable domain, with the rest obtained from reference TRBV5-1 and TRBJ2-3, is as follows: KAGVTQTPRYLIKTRGQQVTLSCSPISGHRSVSWYQQTPGQGLQFLFEYFSETQRNKGNFPGRFSGRQFSNSRSEMNVSTLELGDSALYLCASSLAGRGGDTQYFGPGTRLTVL.

There are a few counts of this clone. The V gene is TRBV6-2 or TRBV6-3, the J gene TRBJ2-7, with D unclear. Germline assignment: CDR1 MNHEY and CDR2 SVGEGT. The CDR3 runs 13 residues. The V gene lost 5 bases and the J gene lost 6 bases, with 14 bases spanning the gap. The CDR3: CASSRNDHPEQYF. CDR3 DNA sequence: TGTGCCAGCAGTAGGAATGACCACCCCGAGCAGTACTTC.

This clone showed up just a few times. This chain connects TRBV4-3 to TRBJ1-2, with 7 bases lining up with TRBD1. This CDR3 has 20 residues. Germline CDR1 reads LGHNA; CDR2 reads YSLEER. The V gene end was trimmed by 4 bases and the J gene end by 5 bases; junction bases not matched to a gene: 25. CDR3 sequence: CASSPTGVWAGGRVGYGYTF. In DNA, the CDR3 is TGCGCCAGCAGCCCAACCGGGGTATGGGCAGGGGGTAGAGTAGGATATGGCTACACCTTC.

This clone was observed a few times. This CDR3 is CASRQGARGYTF. CDR3 coding DNA: TGTGCCAGCCGCCAGGGGGCTCGGGGCTACACCTTC. The chain has TRBV6-7 and TRBJ1-2; the match to TRBD1 covers 8 bases. TRBV6-7 is assigned to the ORF class and has an uncertain function. The CDR3 extends over 12 amino acids. Trimming at V came to 8 bases and at J to 8 bases, leaving 7 bases not matched to a gene.

This sequence joins TRBV11-2 and TRBJ2-1, with no clear D. Germline values: CDR1 SGHAT, CDR2 FQNNGV. The CDR3 runs 13 residues. The V end was cut by 0 bases, the J end by 10 bases, with 10 bases between. The CDR3 sequence is CASSLERGLEQFF. CDR3 sequence (DNA): TGTGCCAGCAGCTTAGAGCGTGGCCTCGAGCAGTTCTTC.

The rearrangement links TRBV2 to TRBJ2-1, with 8 positions matching TRBD1. The CDR3 runs to 14 residues. Germline lookup yields CDR1 SNHLY and CDR2 FYNNEI. The ends lost 8 bases at V and 9 bases at J; junction bases unmatched: 12. The CDR3 here is CASVKDRDSSEQFF. The CDR3 nucleotides are TGTGCCAGCGTAAAGGACAGGGACTCCAGTGAGCAGTTCTTC.

This chain connects TRBV28 to TRBJ1-6; possibly TRBD1 for D (6 bases). The CDR3 totals 15 residues. CDR1 and CDR2 (germline): MDHEN, SYDVKM. V was trimmed by 6 bases and J by 4 bases, leaving 13 bases between them. CDR3 bases: TGTGCCAGCAGCCTACGCACAGGGTATAATTCACCCCTCCACTTT. This codes for CASSLRTGYNSPLHF.

In this sample, this clone turned up a few times. This chain connects TRBV5-8 to TRBJ2-5, with 7 positions matching TRBD1. The CDR3 is 13 residues long. Germline V lookup: CDR1 SGHTS, CDR2 YDEGEE. J lost 3 bases, V lost 4 bases, and 3 bases had no gene match. CDR3 in amino acids: CASSVDREETQYF. Here the CDR3 DNA reads TGTGCCAGCAGCGTAGACAGGGAAGAGACCCAGTACTTC. The full variable domain, its missing parts supplied by reference TRBV5-8 and TRBJ2-5, is EAGVTQSPTHLIKTRGQQATLRCSPISGHTSVYWYQQALGLGLQFLLWYDEGEERNRGNFPPRFSGRQFPNYSSELNVNALELEDSALYLCASSVDREETQYFGPGTRLLVL.